This entry lists 2 T cell receptor beta chains sequenced from one sample in a study of CD8+CD57+ T cells in acquired aplastic anemia. The TCR beta profiling, which covered VDJ combination and CDR3 sequence, was carried out using genomic DNA as the template. TCRdb reprocessed the reads via MiXCR and lists one record per CDR3 protein. The data contain about 200,000 distinct CDR3 sequences, 34% of them seen just once; the ten biggest clones take up roughly 1.1%. Sequenced material: sorted CD4+, CD8+, or CD8+CD57+ T cells (not recorded which) from PBMCs. The receptor source for this set is a human donor in good health, serving as a control.

This clonotype showed up many times. The chain uses TRBV10-3 and TRBJ1-6; 7 positions agree with TRBD1. The CDR3 loop spans 14 amino acids. J was trimmed by 8 bases and V by 6 bases; bases with no gene match: 7. Looked up from germline, CDR1 is ENHRY and CDR2 is SYGVKD. The CDR3 protein is CAIRTTGVDSPLHF. The CDR3 DNA sequence: TGTGCCATCAGGACTACAGGGGTAGATTCACCCCTCCACTTT.

This chain connects TRBV25-1 to TRBJ1-6; tentatively, D is TRBD1 (6 bases). This CDR3 is built from 15 residues. Germline V gene sequence: CDR1 MGHDK, CDR2 SYGVNS. The V gene lost 9 bases and the J gene lost 11 bases, with 23 bases spanning the gap. The CDR3 bases are TGTGCCAGACGAACTCGGACAGTTACCGCGGCACCCCTCCACTTT. Translating it yields CARRTRTVTAAPLHF.